One sample yielded the 8 T cell receptor beta chains listed below, sequenced in a study of CD8+CD57+ T cells in acquired aplastic anemia. Genomic DNA templated the TCR beta VDJ and CDR3 profiling. MiXCR, run by TCRdb on the reads, gives a single entry per CDR3 protein. The sample consists of roughly 260,000 distinct CDR3 sequences, about 44% of them appearing once. All patients picked for sequencing had shown, by flow cytometry, an expansion of CD8+CD57+ cells. Sequenced input: sorted CD4+, CD8+, or CD8+CD57+ T cells (not recorded which) from PBMCs. The receptors here all came from a human donor with aplastic anemia.

This clonotype was counted ten times or more. V and J are TRBV5-1 and TRBJ1-1; TRBD1 matches 7 bases. In germline, CDR1 is SGHRS, CDR2 YFSETQ. V lost 4 bases, J lost 1 base, and 4 bases stayed unmatched. CDR3 length equals 14 residues. As DNA, the CDR3 is TGCGCCAGCAGCGAGAGACAGGGGAACACTGAAGCTTTCTTT. Translated: CASSERQGNTEAFF.

The CDR3 nucleotides read TGTGCCAGCAGCCAAGATAAGGCAGAGCGGGGGACCTACGAGCAGTACTTC. It yields the protein CASSQDKAERGTYEQYF. The chain uses TRBV7-6 and TRBJ2-7; TRBD2 agrees at 8 bases. The junction had 14 bases not matched to a gene; V was cut back by 5 bases and J by 2 bases. Germline V gives CDR1 SGHVS, CDR2 FNYEAQ. This CDR3 contains 17 residues.

About this clonotype itself: The germline gene is not matched at one end of the junction; a read error may be the cause. V and J are TRBV5-1 and TRBJ2-5, with 7 bases aligning to TRBD1. The CDR3 sequence is 13 residues long. CDR1 SGHRS and CDR2 YFSETQ come from the germline V gene. CDR3: CASSQGVVETQYF. CDR3 bases: TGTGCCAGCAGCCAGGGGGTTGTCGAGACCCAGTACTTC.

This clonotype was seen repeatedly, ten times or more. This chain connects TRBV5-6 to TRBJ2-7; TRBD2 aligns across 7 bases. Germline loops: CDR1 SGHDT, CDR2 YYEEEE. V lost 0 bases and J lost 6; bases outside the gene matches: 3. The CDR3 runs 13 residues. The CDR3 coding sequence is TGTGCCAGCAGCTTGGGGACTAGAATCGAGCAGTACTTC. Its translation is CASSLGTRIEQYF.

This clonotype was picked up many times. The chain is built from TRBV5-1 and TRBJ2-1, with D tentatively TRBD2 (5 bases). CDR3 size: 14 residues. With 1 base removed from V and 9 bases from J, the gap between germline ends came to 14 bases. Germline lookup yields CDR1 SGHRS and CDR2 YFSETQ. For the CDR3, the DNA is TGCGCCAGCAGCTTGAAACCCCTAGGAGGTGAGCAGTTCTTC. Encoded protein: CASSLKPLGGEQFF.

This clonotype has just a few counts. CDR3 in DNA: TGTGCCAGCAGTTTATCTGGGGGGGATGGCTACACCTTC. This gives the protein CASSLSGGDGYTF. This chain joins TRBV27 and TRBJ1-2; possible D gene TRBD1, 5 bases. CDR1 and CDR2 (germline): MNHEY, SMNVEV (reference sequence). This CDR3 is 13 amino acids long. V was cut by 0 bases and J by 6 bases, with 8 bases left in between.

A remark on this clonotype: A much larger clonotype is one base distant, so this may be a read error. The V and J genes are TRBV7-3 and TRBJ1-1; the D gene is possibly TRBD1 (5 bases). Trimming stripped 5 bases from V and 4 bases from J, with 17 bases between. The germline V gene encodes CDR1 SGHTA and CDR2 FQGTGA. The CDR3 has 15 residues. The CDR3 here is CASSSDRRMSTEAFF. For the CDR3, the DNA is TGTGCCAGCAGCAGTGACAGACGGATGAGCACTGAAGCTTTCTTT.

At least ten counts were recorded for this clonotype. The J gene is TRBJ1-6, the V gene TRBV20-1; D is unresolved. With 0 bases removed from V and 9 bases from J, the gap between germline ends came to 12 bases. This CDR3 is 14 amino acids long. Germline CDR1 DFQATT, CDR2 SNEGSKA (reference sequence). CDR3: CSAREAGVSSPLHF. DNA of the CDR3: TGCAGTGCTAGAGAGGCAGGAGTCAGTTCACCCCTCCACTTT.